A selection of T cell receptor beta chains follows, all from one sample in a study of HIV-infected patients and healthy controls. TCRdb processed the 5' RACE reads anew with MiXCR; each CDR3 protein has one entry. In the table there are around 19,000 distinct CDR3 sequences, roughly 9.3% of which are singletons. Sequencing was carried out using blood. The source is an adult in good health. Both conserved end residues are part of each CDR3. The D gene is left open where the match is weak. Some rows mark clone size as missing; the rest say once, few, many or name a class of expanded clone.

cdr3_aa	cdr3_nt	clone_size	j_call	d_call	v_call
CASSLLAGDEQFF	TGCGCCAGCAGCTTGCTAGCGGGAGACGAGCAGTTCTTC	NA	TRBJ2-1	TRBD2	TRBV5-1
CASSYRLGGPDTQYF	TGTGCCAGCAGTTACCGACTGGGGGGGCCAGATACGCAGTATTTT	medium-sized	TRBJ2-3	NA	TRBV27
CASSQGSEAFF	TGTGCCAGCAGCCAGGGGAGCGAAGCTTTCTTT	NA	TRBJ1-1	NA	TRBV4-2
CSARDLFGQGIYEQYF	TGCAGTGCTAGAGACTTGTTCGGACAGGGGATCTACGAGCAGTACTTC	many	TRBJ2-7	TRBD1	TRBV20-1
CASSTLTRMDTQYF	TGTGCCAGCAGCACCCTGACTAGAATGGATACGCAGTATTTT	NA	TRBJ2-3	NA	TRBV7-9
CASSIVTRTRSETQYF	TGTGCCAGTAGTATAGTAACGAGAACAAGAAGCGAGACCCAGTACTTC	medium-sized	TRBJ2-5	NA	TRBV19
CAWSATGSGELFF	TGTGCCTGGAGTGCCACAGGGTCCGGGGAGCTGTTTTTT	few	TRBJ2-2	NA	TRBV30
CASRTTSGYTDTQYF	TGTGCCAGCAGAACGACTAGCGGGTACACAGATACGCAGTATTTT	NA	TRBJ2-3	TRBD2	TRBV2
CASSFGRASEQYF	TGTGCCAGCAGCTTTGGACGGGCCTCCGAGCAGTACTTC	once	TRBJ2-7	NA	TRBV7-8
CASSLVTAGANVLTF	TGCGCCAGCAGCTTGGTGACAGCTGGGGCCAACGTCCTGACTTTC	many	TRBJ2-6	NA	TRBV5-1
CASSQVFREGGSEQYF	TGTGCCAGCAGCCAAGTATTCAGGGAGGGAGGCAGCGAGCAGTACTTC	many	TRBJ2-7	TRBD2	TRBV4-2
CSVEDSPFQETQYF	TGCAGCGTTGAAGACTCCCCGTTCCAAGAGACCCAGTACTTC	NA	TRBJ2-5	NA	TRBV29-1
CASSFRGQFKYF	TGTGCCAGCAGCTTCCGGGGGCAGTTTAAGTACTTC	NA	TRBJ2-7	NA	TRBV5-4
CSVDFSGHWQETQYF	TGCAGCGTTGACTTTTCAGGGCATTGGCAAGAGACCCAGTACTTC	medium-sized	TRBJ2-5	NA	TRBV29-1
CASRAWALSGTSTDTQYF	TGCGCCAGCAGAGCTTGGGCTCTCAGCGGAACTAGCACAGATACGCAGTATTTT	NA	TRBJ2-3	NA	TRBV5-1
CASSLGLSEQFF	TGTGCCAGCAGCTTAGGACTATCTGAGCAGTTCTTC	NA	TRBJ2-1	NA	TRBV7-6
CSVVGQVKLEAFF	TGCAGCGTTGTCGGACAGGTGAAATTAGAAGCTTTCTTT	medium-sized	TRBJ1-1	TRBD1	TRBV29-1
CAISQSPSDIQYF	TGTGCCATCAGTCAGTCCCCGTCGGACATTCAGTACTTC	medium-sized	TRBJ2-4	NA	TRBV10-3
CAIKPVGDGYTF	TGTGCCATCAAGCCCGTGGGGGACGGCTACACCTTC	medium-sized	TRBJ1-2	NA	TRBV10-3
CSAMGPGRETNTEAFF	TGCAGTGCTATGGGCCCGGGGCGAGAGACAAACACTGAAGCTTTCTTT	NA	TRBJ1-1	NA	TRBV20-1
CSARGLAPSVYNEQFF	TGCAGTGCTAGGGGACTAGCCCCGAGCGTCTACAATGAGCAGTTCTTC	NA	TRBJ2-1	TRBD2	TRBV20-1
CSARDFPVGDQPQHF	TGCAGTGCTAGAGATTTTCCGGTTGGGGATCAGCCCCAGCATTTT	NA	TRBJ1-5	NA	TRBV20-1
CASSMALRTEAFF	TGTGCCAGTAGTATGGCTTTAAGGACTGAAGCTTTCTTT	many	TRBJ1-1	NA	TRBV19
CASSARETYNEQFF	TGCGCCAGCAGTGCCCGGGAAACCTACAATGAGCAGTTCTTC	medium-sized	TRBJ2-1	NA	TRBV4-1
CASSIDLGNEQFF	TGTGCCAGTAGTATCGATCTAGGGAATGAGCAGTTCTTC	many	TRBJ2-1	NA	TRBV19
CASRRDRGIRSNEQFF	TGTGCCAGCAGGCGGGACAGGGGAATTCGTAGCAATGAGCAGTTCTTC	many	TRBJ2-1	TRBD1	TRBV11-1
CAISESISGTPNYGYTF	TGTGCCATCAGTGAGTCGATTTCCGGGACACCTAATTATGGCTACACCTTC	medium-sized	TRBJ1-2	NA	TRBV10-3
CASRETGSKGKLFF	TGTGCCAGCAGGGAGACCGGGTCTAAGGGGAAACTGTTTTTT	few	TRBJ1-4	NA	TRBV6-6
CASSLGSGAQFF	TGTGCCAGCAGCTTAGGTTCCGGAGCGCAGTTCTTC	many	TRBJ2-1	NA	TRBV7-9
CSVESPWTSGGSTDTQYF	TGCAGCGTTGAGTCCCCCTGGACTAGCGGGGGTAGCACAGATACGCAGTATTTT	few	TRBJ2-3	TRBD2	TRBV29-1
CASSPRDRALYNEQFF	TGTGCCAGCAGCCCCAGGGACAGGGCCTTATACAATGAGCAGTTCTTC	NA	TRBJ2-1	TRBD1	TRBV5-4
CSVGGSSYGYTF	TGCAGCGTTGGAGGGTCTAGCTATGGCTACACCTTC	medium-sized	TRBJ1-2	NA	TRBV29-1
CASSLVSANTEAFF	TGTGCCAGCAGCTTAGTATCCGCGAACACTGAAGCTTTCTTT	many	TRBJ1-1	NA	TRBV7-2
CASSTGAHQPQHF	TGTGCCAGCAGCACAGGGGCGCATCAGCCCCAGCATTTT	NA	TRBJ1-5	TRBD1	TRBV6-2/TRBV6-3
CASSYGLRLKGVEEQYF	TGTGCCAGCAGTTACGGCTTACGACTAAAGGGGGTCGAAGAGCAGTACTTC	NA	TRBJ2-7	NA	TRBV6-6
CASIPTGGSTDTQYF	TGTGCCAGCATCCCTACAGGGGGTAGCACAGATACGCAGTATTTT	many	TRBJ2-3	TRBD1	TRBV5-4
CAISESYGNTIYF	TGTGCCATCAGTGAGTCTTATGGAAACACCATATATTTT	NA	TRBJ1-3	NA	TRBV10-3
CASTLGLSTDTQYF	TGTGCCAGCACTTTGGGACTCAGCACAGATACGCAGTATTTT	many	TRBJ2-3	NA	TRBV7-2
CASSPLPLAGGDTQYF	TGTGCCAGCAGCCCACTCCCTTTAGCGGGAGGCGATACGCAGTATTTT	NA	TRBJ2-3	TRBD2	TRBV9
CASSQTTGVPEAFF	NA	many	TRBJ1-1	NA	TRBV18
CASRPVTGGEVEAFF	TGCGCCAGCAGACCCGTGACAGGGGGCGAAGTTGAAGCTTTCTTT	many	TRBJ1-1	TRBD1	TRBV5-1
CASGLNPSHHSYGYTF	TGTGCTAGTGGTTTGAATCCCAGTCACCACTCCTATGGCTACACCTTC	NA	TRBJ1-2	NA	TRBV12-5
CSVVRDTPYNEQFF	TGCAGCGTAGTACGGGACACCCCCTACAATGAGCAGTTCTTC	NA	TRBJ2-1	NA	TRBV29-1
CASSVALRFGLEETQYF	TGTGCCAGCAGCGTAGCGTTGAGATTCGGACTAGAAGAGACCCAGTACTTC	medium-sized	TRBJ2-5	TRBD2	TRBV9
CASSRTPLGLGYGYTF	TGTGCCAGCAGTCGGACTCCATTAGGTCTGGGCTATGGCTACACCTTC	many	TRBJ1-2	NA	TRBV12-3/TRBV12-4
CASSSGRDSGNQPQHF	TGTGCCAGCAGTTCTGGGAGGGACTCCGGCAATCAGCCCCAGCATTTT	many	TRBJ1-5	NA	TRBV12-3/TRBV12-4
CASSYSDVYEQYF	TGTGCCAGCAGTTACTCGGATGTCTACGAGCAGTACTTC	many	TRBJ2-7	NA	TRBV6-6
CASSYGYSYYGYTF	TGTGCCAGCAGTTACGGGTACAGCTACTATGGCTACACCTTC	many	TRBJ1-2	NA	TRBV6-2/TRBV6-3
CASSQPGTVTQYF	TGTGCCAGCAGCCAGCCGGGGACGGTGACCCAGTACTTC	NA	TRBJ2-5	NA	TRBV6-5
CASSFSRDGEQFF	TGTGCCAGCAGTTTTTCCAGGGATGGTGAGCAGTTCTTC	medium-sized	TRBJ2-1	NA	TRBV12-3/TRBV12-4
CASSFIPGGYQETQYF	TGTGCCAGCAGCTTCATTCCAGGGGGGTACCAAGAGACCCAGTACTTC	many	TRBJ2-5	NA	TRBV12-3/TRBV12-4
CSASIVGTEAFF	TGCAGTGCTAGCATCGTAGGGACTGAAGCTTTCTTT	few	TRBJ1-1	NA	TRBV20-1